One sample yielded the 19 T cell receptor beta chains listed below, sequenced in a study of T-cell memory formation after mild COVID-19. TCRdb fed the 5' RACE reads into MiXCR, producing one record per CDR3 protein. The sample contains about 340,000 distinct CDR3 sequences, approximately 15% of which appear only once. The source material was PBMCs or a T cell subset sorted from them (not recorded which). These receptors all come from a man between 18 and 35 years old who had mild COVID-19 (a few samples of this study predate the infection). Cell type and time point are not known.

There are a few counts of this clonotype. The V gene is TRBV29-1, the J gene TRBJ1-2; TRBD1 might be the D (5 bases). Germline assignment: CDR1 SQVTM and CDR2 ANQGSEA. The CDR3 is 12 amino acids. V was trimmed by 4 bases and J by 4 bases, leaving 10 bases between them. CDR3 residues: CSVGAGGYGYTF. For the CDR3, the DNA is TGCAGCGTTGGGGCTGGGGGCTATGGCTACACCTTC.

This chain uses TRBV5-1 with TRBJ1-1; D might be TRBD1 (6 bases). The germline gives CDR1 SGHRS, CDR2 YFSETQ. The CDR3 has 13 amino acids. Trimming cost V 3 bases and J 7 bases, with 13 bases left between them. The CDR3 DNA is TGCGCCAGCAGCTCGTTACAGGGAAGTGAAGCTTTCTTT. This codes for CASSSLQGSEAFF.

CDR3 sequence reads: CASSSWGGRTEAFF. CDR3 bases: TGTGCCAGCAGCTCGTGGGGAGGGCGGACTGAAGCTTTCTTT. The chain has TRBV7-2 and TRBJ1-1; D gene uncertain. From germline, CDR1 is SGHTA and CDR2 FQGNSA. V was pared by 4 bases and J by 5 bases, with 14 bases between. The CDR3 sequence is 14 residues long.

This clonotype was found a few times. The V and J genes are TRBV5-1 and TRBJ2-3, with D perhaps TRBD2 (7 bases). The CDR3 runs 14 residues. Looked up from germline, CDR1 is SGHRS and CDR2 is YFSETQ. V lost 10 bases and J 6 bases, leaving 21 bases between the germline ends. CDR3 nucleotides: TGCGCCTCAGCGGGACAAGTGGGTCGGGATACGCAGTATTTT. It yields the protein CASAGQVGRDTQYF. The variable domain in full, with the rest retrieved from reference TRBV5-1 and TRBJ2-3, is KAGVTQTPRYLIKTRGQQVTLSCSPISGHRSVSWYQQTPGQGLQFLFEYFSETQRNKGNFPGRFSGRQFSNSRSEMNVSTLELGDSALYLCASAGQVGRDTQYFGPGTRLTVL.

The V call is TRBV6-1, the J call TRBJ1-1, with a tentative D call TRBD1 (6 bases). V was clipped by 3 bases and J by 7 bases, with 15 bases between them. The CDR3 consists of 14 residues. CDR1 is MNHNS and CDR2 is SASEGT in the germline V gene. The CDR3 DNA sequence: TGTGCCAGCAGTGAGGCCACCGAGGGGGGTGAAGCTTTCTTT. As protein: CASSEATEGGEAFF.

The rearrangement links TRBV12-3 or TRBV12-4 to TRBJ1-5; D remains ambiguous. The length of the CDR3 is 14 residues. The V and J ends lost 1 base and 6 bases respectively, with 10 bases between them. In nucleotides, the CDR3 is TGTGCCAGCAGTTTAGTTGAGGCGAGTCAGCCCCAGCATTTT. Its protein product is CASSLVEASQPQHF.

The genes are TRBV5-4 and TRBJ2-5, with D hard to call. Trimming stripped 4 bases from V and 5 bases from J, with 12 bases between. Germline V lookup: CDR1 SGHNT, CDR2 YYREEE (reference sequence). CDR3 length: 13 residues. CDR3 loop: CASSQSETETQYF. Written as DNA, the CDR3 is TGTGCCAGCAGCCAAAGCGAAACGGAGACCCAGTACTTC.

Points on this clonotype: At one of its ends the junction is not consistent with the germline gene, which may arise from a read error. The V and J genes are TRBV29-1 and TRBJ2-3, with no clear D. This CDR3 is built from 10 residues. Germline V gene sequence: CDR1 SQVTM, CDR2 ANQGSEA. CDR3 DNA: TGCAGCGTTGAAGATCACCCTATGCCGTTT. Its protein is CSVEDHPMPF.

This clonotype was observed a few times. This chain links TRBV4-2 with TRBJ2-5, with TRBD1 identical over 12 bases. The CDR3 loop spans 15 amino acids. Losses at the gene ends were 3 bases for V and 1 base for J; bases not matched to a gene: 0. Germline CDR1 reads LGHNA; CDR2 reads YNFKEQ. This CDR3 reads CASSQGQGAQETQYF. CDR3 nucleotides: TGTGCCAGCAGCCAGGGACAGGGGGCCCAAGAGACCCAGTACTTC.

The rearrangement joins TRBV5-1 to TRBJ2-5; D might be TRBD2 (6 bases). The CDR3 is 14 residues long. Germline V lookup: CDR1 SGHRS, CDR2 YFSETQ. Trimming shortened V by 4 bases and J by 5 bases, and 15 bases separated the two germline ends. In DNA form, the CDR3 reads TGCGCCAGCAGCCCGGTGGGGGGTCGGGAGACCCAGTACTTC. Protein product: CASSPVGGRETQYF.

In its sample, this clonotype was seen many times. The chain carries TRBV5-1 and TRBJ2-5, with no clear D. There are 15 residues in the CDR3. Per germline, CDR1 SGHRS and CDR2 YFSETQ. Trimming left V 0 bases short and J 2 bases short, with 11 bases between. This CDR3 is CASSLDAPLQETQYF. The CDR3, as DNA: TGCGCCAGCAGCTTGGACGCGCCACTGCAAGAGACCCAGTACTTC.

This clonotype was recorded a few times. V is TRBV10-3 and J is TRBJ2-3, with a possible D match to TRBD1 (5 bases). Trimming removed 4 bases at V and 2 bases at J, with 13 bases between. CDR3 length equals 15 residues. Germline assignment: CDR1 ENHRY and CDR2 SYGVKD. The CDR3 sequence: CAISGVAGHTDTQYF. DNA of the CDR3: TGTGCCATCAGTGGGGTGGCAGGGCACACAGATACGCAGTATTTT.

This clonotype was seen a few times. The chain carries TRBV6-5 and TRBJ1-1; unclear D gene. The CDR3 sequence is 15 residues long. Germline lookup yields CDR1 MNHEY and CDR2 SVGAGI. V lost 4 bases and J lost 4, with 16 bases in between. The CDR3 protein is CASSLSLGRATEAFF. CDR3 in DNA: TGTGCCAGCAGTTTGTCGTTGGGAAGGGCCACTGAAGCTTTCTTT.

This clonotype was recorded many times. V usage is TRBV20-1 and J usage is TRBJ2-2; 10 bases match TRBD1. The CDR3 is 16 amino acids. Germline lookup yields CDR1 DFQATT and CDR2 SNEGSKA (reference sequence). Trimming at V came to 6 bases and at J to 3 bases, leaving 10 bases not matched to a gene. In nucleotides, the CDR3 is TGCAGTGCCCCAATATACGGACAGGGGGACACCGGGGAGCTGTTTTTT. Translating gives CSAPIYGQGDTGELFF.

The chain's CDR3 is CASSPSQSSGNTIYF. CDR3 DNA sequence: TGTGCCAGCAGCCCCTCTCAATCCTCTGGAAACACCATATATTTT. V and J are TRBV7-2 and TRBJ1-3; D is unclear. Between the trimmed V and J ends, which lost 5 bases and 0 bases, there was a span of 11 bases. The germline gives CDR1 SGHTA, CDR2 FQGNSA. The CDR3 covers 15 residues. Combining the CDR3 with reference TRBV7-2 and TRBJ1-3 gives the whole variable domain GAGVSQSPSNKVTEKGKDVELRCDPISGHTALYWYRQSLGQGLEFLIYFQGNSAPDKSGLPSDRFSAERTGGSVSTLTIQRTQQEDSAVYLCASSPSQSSGNTIYFGEGSWLTVV.

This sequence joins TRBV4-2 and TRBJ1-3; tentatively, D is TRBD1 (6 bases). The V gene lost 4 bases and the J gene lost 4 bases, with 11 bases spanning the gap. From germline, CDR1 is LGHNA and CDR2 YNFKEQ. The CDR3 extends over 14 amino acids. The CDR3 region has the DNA TGTGCCAGCAGCCCGAATACAGGGGGAAACACCATATATTTT. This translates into CASSPNTGGNTIYF.

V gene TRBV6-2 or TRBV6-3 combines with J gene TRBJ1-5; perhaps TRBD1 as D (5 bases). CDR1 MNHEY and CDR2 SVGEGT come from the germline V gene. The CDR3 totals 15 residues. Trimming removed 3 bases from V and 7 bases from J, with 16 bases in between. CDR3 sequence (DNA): TGTGCCAGCAGTTATGGAGGGGCTATCAAACAGCCCCAGCATTTT. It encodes CASSYGGAIKQPQHF.

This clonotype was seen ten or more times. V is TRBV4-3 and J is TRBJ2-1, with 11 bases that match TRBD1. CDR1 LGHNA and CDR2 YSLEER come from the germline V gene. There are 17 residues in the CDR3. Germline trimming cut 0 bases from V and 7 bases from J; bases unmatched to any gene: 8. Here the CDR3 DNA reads TGCGCCAGCAGCCAAGATCTAGGACAGGGGGCATCAAATGAGCAGTTCTTC. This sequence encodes CASSQDLGQGASNEQFF.

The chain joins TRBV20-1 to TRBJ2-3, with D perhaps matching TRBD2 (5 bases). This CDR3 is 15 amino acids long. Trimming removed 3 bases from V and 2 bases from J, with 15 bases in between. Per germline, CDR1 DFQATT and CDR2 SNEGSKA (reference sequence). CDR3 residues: CSASIMRLPTDTQYF. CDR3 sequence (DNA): TGCAGTGCTAGCATAATGAGACTACCCACAGATACGCAGTATTTT.